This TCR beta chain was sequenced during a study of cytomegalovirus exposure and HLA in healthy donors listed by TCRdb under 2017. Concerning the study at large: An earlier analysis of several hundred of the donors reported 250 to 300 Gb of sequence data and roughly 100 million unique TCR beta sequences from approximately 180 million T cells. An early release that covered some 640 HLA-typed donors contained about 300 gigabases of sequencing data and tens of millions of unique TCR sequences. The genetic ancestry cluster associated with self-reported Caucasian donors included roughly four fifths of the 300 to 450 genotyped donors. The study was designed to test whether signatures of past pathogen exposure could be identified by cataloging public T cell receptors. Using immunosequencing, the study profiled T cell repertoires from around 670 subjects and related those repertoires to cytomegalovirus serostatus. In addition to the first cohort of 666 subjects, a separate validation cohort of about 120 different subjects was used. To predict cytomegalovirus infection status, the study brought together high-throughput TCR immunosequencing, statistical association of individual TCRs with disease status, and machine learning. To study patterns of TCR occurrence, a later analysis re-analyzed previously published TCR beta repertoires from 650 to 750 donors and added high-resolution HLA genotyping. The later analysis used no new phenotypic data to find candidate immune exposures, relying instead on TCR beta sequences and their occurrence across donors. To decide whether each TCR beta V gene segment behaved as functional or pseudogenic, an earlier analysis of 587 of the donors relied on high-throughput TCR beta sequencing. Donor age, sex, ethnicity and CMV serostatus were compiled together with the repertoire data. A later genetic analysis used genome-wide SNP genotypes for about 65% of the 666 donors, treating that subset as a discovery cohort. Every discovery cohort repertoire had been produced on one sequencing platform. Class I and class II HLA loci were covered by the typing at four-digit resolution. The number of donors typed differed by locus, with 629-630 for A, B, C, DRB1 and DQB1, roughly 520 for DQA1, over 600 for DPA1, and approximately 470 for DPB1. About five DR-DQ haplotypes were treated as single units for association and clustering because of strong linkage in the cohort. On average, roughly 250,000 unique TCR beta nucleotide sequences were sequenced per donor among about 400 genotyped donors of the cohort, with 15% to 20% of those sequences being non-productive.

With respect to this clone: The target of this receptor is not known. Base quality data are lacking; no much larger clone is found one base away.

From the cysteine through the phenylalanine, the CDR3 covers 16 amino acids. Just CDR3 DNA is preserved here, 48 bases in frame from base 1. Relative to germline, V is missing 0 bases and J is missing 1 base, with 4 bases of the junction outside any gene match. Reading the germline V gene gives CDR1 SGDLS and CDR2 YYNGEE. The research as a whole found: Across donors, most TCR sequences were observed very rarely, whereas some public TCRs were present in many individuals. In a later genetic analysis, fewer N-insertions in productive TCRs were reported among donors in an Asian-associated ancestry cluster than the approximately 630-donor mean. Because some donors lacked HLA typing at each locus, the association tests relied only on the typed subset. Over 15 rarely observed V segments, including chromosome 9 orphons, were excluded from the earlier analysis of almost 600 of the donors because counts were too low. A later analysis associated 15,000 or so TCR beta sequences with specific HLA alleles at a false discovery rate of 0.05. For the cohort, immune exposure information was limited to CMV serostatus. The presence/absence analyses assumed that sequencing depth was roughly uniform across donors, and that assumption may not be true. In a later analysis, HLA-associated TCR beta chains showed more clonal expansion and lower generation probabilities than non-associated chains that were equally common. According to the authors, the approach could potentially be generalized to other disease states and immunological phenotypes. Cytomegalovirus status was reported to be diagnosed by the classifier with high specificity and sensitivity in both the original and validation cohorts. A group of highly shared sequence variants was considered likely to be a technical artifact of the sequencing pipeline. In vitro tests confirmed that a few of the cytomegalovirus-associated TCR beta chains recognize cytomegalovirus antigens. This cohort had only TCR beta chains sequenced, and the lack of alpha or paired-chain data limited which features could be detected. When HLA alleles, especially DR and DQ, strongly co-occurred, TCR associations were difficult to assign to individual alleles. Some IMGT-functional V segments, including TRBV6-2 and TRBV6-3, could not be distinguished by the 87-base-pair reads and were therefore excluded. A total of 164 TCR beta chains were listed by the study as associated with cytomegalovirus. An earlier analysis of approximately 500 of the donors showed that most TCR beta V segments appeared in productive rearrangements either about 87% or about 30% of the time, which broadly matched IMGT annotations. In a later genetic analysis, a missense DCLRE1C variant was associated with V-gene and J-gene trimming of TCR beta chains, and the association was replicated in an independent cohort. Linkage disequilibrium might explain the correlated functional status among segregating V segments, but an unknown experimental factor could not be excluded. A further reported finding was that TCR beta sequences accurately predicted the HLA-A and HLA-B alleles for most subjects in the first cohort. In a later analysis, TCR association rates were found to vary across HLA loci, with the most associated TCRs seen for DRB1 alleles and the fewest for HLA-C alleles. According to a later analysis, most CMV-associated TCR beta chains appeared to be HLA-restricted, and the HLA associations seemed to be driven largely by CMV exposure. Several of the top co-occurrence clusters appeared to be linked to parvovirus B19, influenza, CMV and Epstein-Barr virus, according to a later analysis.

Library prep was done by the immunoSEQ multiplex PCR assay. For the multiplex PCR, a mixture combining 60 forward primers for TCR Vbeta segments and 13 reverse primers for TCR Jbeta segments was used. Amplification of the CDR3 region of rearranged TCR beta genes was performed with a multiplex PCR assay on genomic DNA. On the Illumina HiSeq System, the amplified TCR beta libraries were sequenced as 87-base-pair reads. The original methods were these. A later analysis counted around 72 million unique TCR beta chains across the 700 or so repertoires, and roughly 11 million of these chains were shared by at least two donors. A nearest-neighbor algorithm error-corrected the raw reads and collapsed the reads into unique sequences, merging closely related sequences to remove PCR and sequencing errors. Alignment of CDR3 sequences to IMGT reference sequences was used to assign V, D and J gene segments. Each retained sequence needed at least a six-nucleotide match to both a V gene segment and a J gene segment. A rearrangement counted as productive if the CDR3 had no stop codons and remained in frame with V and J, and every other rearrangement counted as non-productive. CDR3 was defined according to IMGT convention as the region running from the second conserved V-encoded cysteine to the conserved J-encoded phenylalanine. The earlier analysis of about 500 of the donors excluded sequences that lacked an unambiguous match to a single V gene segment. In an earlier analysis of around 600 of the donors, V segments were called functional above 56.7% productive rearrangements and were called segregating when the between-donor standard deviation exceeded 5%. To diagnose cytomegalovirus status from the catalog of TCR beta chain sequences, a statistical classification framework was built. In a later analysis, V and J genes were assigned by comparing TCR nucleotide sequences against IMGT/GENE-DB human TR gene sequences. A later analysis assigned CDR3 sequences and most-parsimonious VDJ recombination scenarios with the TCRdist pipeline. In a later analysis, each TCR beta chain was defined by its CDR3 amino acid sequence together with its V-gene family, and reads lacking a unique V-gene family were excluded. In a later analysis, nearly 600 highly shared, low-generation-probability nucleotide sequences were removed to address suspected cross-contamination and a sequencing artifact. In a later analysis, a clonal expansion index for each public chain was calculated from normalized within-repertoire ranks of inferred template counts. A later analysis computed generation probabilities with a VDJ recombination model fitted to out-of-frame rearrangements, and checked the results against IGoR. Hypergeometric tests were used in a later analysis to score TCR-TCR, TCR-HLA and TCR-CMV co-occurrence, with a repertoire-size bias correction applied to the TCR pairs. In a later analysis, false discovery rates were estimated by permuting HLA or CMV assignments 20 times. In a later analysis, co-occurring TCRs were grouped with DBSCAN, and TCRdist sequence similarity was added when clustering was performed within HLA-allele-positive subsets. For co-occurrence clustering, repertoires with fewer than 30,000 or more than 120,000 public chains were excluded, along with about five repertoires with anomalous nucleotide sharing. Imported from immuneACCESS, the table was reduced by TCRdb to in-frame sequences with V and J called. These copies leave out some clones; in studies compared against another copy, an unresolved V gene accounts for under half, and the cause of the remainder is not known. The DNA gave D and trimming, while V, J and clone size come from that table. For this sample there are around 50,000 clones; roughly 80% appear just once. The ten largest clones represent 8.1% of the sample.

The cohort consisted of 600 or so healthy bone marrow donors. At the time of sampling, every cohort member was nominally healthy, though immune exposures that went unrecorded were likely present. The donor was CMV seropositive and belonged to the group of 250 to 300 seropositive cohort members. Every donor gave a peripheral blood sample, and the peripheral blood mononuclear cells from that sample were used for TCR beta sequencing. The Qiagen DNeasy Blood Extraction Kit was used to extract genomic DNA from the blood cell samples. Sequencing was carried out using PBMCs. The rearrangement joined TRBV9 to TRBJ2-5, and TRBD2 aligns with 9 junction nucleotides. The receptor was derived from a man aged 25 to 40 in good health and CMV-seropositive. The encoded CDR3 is CASSVGVAGVQETQYF. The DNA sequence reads TGTGCCAGCAGCGTAGGGGTAGCGGGGGTCCAAGAGACCCAGTACTTC.